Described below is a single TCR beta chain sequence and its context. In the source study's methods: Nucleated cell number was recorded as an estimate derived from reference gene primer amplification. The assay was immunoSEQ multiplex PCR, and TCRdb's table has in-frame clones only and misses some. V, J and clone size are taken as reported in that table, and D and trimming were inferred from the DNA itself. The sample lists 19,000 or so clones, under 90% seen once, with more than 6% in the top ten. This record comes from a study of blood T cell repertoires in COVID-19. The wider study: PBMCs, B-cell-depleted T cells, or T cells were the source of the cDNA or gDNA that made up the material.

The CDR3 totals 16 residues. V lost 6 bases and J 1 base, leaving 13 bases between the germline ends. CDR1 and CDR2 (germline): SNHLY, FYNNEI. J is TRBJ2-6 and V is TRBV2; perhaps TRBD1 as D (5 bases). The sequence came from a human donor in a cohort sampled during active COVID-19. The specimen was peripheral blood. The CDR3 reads CASSPLKGSGANVLTF. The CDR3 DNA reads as TGTGCCAGCAGCCCACTTAAGGGGTCTGGGGCCAACGTCCTGACTTTC. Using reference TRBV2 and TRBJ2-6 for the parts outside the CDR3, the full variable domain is EPEVTQTPSHQVTQMGQEVILRCVPISNHLYFYWYRQILGQKVEFLVSFYNNEISEKSEIFDDQFSVERPDGSNFTLKIRSTKLEDSAMYFCASSPLKGSGANVLTFGAGSRLTVL.